This T cell receptor (beta chain) came from a study of read filtering for tumor transcriptome and immune sequencing. This library used 300 to 450 ng RNA and molecular barcoded adaptors spanning alpha/delta and beta/gamma chains. TCRdb fed the reads into MiXCR, producing one record per CDR3 protein. The sample lists approximately 45,000 distinct CDR3 sequences, roughly 20% occurring once. The length of the CDR3 is 13 residues. Trimming removed 4 bases from V and 4 bases from J; junction bases left unmatched: 4. CDR1 SQVTM and CDR2 ANQGSEA come from the germline V gene. This clonotype was seen ten or more times.

Sequenced input: a population of CD138-negative cells sorted from bone marrow. The gene calls are TRBV29-1 and TRBJ2-1, with 7 bases matching TRBD2. This sequence originates from a donor at least 40 years old with multiple myeloma. This CDR3 is CSVGASGYNEQFF. The CDR3 nucleotides are TGCAGCGTTGGGGCTAGCGGTTACAATGAGCAGTTCTTC.